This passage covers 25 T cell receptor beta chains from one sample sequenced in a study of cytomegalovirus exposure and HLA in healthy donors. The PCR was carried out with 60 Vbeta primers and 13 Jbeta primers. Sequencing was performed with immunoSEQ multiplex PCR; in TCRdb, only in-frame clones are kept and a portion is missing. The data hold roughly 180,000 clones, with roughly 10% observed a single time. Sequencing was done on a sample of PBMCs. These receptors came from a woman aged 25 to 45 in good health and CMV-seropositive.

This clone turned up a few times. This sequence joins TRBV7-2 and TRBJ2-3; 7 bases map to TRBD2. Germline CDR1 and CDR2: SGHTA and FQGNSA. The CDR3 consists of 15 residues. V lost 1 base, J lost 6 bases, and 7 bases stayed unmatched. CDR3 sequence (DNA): TGTGCCAGCAGCTTAGGGACTAGGCGTAAGGATACGCAGTATTTT. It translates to CASSLGTRRKDTQYF.

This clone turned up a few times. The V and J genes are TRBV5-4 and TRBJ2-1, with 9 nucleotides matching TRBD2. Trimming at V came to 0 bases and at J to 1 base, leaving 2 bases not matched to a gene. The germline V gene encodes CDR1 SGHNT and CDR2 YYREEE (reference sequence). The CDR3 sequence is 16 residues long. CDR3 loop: CASSLGGLASYNEQFF. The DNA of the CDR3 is TGTGCCAGCAGCTTGGGTGGACTAGCGTCCTACAATGAGCAGTTCTTC.

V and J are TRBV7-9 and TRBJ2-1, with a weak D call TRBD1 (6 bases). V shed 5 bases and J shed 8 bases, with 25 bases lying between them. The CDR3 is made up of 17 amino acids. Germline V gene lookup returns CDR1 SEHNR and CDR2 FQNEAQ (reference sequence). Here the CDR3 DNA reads TGTGCCAGCAGCCTCTCTGGGGCGAGAGGGGGAAGAGATGAGCAGTTCTTC. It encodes CASSLSGARGGRDEQFF.

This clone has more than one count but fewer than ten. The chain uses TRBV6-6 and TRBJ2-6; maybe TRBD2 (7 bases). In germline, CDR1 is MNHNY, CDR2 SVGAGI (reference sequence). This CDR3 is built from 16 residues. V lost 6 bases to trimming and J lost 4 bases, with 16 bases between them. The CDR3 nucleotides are TGTGCCAGCAGGGGGTCAGGGAGGGGGGGGGCCAACGTCCTGACTTTC. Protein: CASRGSGRGGANVLTF.

The CDR3 bases are TGCGCCAGCTCCCCTAGACAGTCTACGAACACCGGGGAGCTGTTTTTT. Amino acid sequence: CASSPRQSTNTGELFF. This chain links TRBV23-1 with TRBJ2-2, with D possibly TRBD1 on 5 matching bases. TRBV23-1 is filed as an ORF, its function uncertain. The V gene lost 8 bases and the J gene lost 0 bases, with 16 bases spanning the gap. The CDR3 has 16 amino acids.

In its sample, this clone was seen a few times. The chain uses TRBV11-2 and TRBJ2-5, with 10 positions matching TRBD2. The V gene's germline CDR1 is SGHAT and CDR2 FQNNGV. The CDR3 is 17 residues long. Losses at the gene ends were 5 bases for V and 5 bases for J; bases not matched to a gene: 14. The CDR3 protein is CASSPAGGRRSGETQYF. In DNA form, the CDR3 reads TGTGCCAGCAGCCCAGCGGGGGGGCGAAGAAGTGGGGAGACCCAGTACTTC. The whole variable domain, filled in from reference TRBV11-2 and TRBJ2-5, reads EAGVAQSPRYKIIEKRQSVAFWCNPISGHATLYWYQQILGQGPKLLIQFQNNGVVDDSQLPKDRFSAERLKGVDSTLKIQPAKLEDSAVYLCASSPAGGRRSGETQYFGPGTRLLVL.

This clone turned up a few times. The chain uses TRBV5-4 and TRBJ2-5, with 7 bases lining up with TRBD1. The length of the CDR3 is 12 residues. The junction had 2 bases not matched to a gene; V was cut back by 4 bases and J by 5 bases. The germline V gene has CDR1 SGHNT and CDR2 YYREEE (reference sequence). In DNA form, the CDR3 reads TGTGCCAGCAGCGGGGACAGCGAGACCCAGTACTTC. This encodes CASSGDSETQYF.

The CDR3 sequence is CASSYEVNPGSIQYF. The CDR3 nucleotides are TGTGCCAGCAGTTACGAAGTGAATCCAGGAAGCATTCAGTACTTC. The chain employs TRBV6-5 and TRBJ2-4; D not resolved. Trimming pared 2 bases from V and 9 bases from J, leaving 17 bases between. CDR1 and CDR2 (germline): MNHEY, SVGAGI. This CDR3 spans 15 amino acids.

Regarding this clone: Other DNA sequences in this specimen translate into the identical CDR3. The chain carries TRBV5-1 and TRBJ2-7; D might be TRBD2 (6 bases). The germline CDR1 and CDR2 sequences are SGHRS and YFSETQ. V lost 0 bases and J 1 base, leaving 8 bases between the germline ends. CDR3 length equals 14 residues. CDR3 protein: CASSLVAGSYEQYF. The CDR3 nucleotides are TGCGCCAGCAGCTTGGTGGCGGGGTCCTACGAGCAGTACTTC.

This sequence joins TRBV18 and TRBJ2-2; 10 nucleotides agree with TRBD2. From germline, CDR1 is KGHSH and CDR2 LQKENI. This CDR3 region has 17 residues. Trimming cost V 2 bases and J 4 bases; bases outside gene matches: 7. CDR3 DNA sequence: TGTGCCAGCTCACCAAGGACTAGCGGAAGGGGCACCGGGGAGCTGTTTTTT. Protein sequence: CASSPRTSGRGTGELFF.

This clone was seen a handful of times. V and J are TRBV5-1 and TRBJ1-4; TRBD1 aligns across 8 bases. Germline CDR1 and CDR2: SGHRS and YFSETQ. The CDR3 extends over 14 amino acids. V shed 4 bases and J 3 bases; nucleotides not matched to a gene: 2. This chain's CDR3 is CASSRTGSNEKLFF. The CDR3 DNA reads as TGCGCCAGCAGCCGGACAGGGTCTAATGAAAAACTGTTTTTT.

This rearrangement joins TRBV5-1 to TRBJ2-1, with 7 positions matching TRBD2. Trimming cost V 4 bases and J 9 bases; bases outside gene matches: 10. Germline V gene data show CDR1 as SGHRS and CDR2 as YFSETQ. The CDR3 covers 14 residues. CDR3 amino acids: CASSLQREDGEQFF. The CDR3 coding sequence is TGCGCCAGCAGCCTTCAGCGGGAAGACGGTGAGCAGTTCTTC.

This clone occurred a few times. Here the CDR3 reads CASRGGTLATNEKLFF. In DNA form, the CDR3 reads TGTGCCAGTAGGGGGGGAACACTCGCAACTAATGAAAAACTGTTTTTT. This chain links TRBV19 with TRBJ1-4; D possibly corresponds to TRBD1 (5 bases). Trimming cost V 6 bases and J 0 bases, with 14 bases left between them. CDR1 LNHDA and CDR2 SQIVND come from the germline V gene (reference sequence). The CDR3 extends over 16 amino acids. The whole variable domain, remainder taken from reference TRBV19 and TRBJ1-4, is DGGITQSPKYLFRKEGQNVTLSCEQNLNHDAMYWYRQDPGQGLRLIYYSQIVNDFQKGDIAEGYSVSREKKESFPLTVTSAQKNPTAFYLCASRGGTLATNEKLFFGSGTQLSVL.

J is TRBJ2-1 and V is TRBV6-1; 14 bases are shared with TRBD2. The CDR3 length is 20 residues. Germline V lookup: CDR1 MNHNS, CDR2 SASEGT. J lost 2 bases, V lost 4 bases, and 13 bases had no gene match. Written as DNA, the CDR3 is TGTGCCAGCAGTGGAGACCCTTACGGACTAGCGGGAGGAACCTACAATGAGCAGTTCTTC. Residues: CASSGDPYGLAGGTYNEQFF.

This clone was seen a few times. Here the CDR3 reads CASSVAITAAYTEAFF. CDR3 DNA: TGTGCCAGCAGCGTAGCTATAACAGCCGCCTACACTGAAGCTTTCTTT. The V and J genes are TRBV9 and TRBJ1-1; D not certain. The V end lost 0 bases, the J end lost 3 bases, and 15 bases lay between the germline ends. The CDR3 length is 16 residues. Germline loops: CDR1 SGDLS, CDR2 YYNGEE.

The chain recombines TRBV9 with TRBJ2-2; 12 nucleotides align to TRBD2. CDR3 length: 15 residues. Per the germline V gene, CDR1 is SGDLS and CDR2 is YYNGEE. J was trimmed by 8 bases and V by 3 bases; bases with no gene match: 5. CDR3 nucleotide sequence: TGTGCCAGCAGCGCCTGGACTAGCGGGACTGGGGAGCTGTTTTTT. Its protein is CASSAWTSGTGELFF.

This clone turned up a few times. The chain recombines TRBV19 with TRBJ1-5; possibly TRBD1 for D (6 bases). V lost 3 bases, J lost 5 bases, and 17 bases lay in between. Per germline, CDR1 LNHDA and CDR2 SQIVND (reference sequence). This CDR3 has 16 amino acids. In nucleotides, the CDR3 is TGTGCCAGTAGTATCACGGCCCAGGGGCTGTATCAGCCCCAGCATTTT. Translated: CASSITAQGLYQPQHF.

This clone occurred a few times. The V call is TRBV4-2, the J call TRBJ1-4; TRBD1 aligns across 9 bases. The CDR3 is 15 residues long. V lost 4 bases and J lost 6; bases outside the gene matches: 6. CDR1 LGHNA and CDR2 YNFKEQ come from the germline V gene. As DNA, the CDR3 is TGTGCCAGCAGCCCTCACAGGGGGCCTTATGAAAAACTGTTTTTT. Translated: CASSPHRGPYEKLFF.

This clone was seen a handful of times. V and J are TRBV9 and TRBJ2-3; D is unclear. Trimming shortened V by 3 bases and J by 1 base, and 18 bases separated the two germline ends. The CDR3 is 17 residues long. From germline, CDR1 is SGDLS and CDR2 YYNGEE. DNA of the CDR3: TGTGCCAGCAGCGCTCACCCCACGCGTCAGGGCACAGATACGCAGTATTTT. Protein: CASSAHPTRQGTDTQYF.

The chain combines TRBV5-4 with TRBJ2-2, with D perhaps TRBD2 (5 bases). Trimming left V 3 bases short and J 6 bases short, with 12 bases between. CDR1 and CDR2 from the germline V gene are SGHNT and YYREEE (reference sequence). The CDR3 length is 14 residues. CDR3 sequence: CASSSITRAGELFF. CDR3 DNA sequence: TGTGCCAGCAGCTCTATTACTAGGGCCGGGGAGCTGTTTTTT. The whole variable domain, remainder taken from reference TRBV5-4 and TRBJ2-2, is ETGVTQSPTHLIKTRGQQVTLRCSSQSGHNTVSWYQQALGQGPQFIFQYYREEENGRGNFPPRFSGLQFPNYSSELNVNALELDDSALYLCASSSITRAGELFFGEGSRLTVL.

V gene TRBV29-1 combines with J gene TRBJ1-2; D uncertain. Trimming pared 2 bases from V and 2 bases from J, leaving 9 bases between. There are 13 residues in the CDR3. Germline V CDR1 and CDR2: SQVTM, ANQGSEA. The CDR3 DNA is TGCAGCGTTGAACGGGGAGACAACTATGGCTACACCTTC. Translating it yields CSVERGDNYGYTF.

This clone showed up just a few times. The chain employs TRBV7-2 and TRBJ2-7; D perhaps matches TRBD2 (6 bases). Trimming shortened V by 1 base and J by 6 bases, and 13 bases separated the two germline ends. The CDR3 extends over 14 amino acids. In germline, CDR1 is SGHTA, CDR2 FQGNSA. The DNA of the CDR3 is TGTGCCAGCAGCTTAGGTGGGGGGAGTTTCGAGCAGTACTTC. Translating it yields CASSLGGGSFEQYF.

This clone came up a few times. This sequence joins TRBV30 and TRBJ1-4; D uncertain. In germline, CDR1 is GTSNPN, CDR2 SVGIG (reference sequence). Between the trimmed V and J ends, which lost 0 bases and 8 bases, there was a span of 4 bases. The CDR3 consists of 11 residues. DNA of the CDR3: TGTGCCTGGAGTGTTGCGGAAAAACTGTTTTTT. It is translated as CAWSVAEKLFF.

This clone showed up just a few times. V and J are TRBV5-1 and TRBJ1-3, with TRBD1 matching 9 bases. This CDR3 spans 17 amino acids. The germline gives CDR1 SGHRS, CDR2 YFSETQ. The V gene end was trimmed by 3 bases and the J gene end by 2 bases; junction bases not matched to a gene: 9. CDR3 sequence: CASSSFAGDRAGNTIYF. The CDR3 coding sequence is TGCGCCAGCAGCTCGTTCGCCGGGGACAGGGCTGGAAACACCATATATTTT.

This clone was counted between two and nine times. The CDR3 reads CASSLADSRQPQHF. The CDR3 DNA follows: TGTGCCAGCAGCTTAGCGGACTCAAGGCAGCCCCAGCATTTT. J is TRBJ1-5 and V is TRBV7-8, with D uncertain. Germline CDR1 is SGHVS and CDR2 is FQNEAQ. The CDR3 runs 14 residues. Trimming stripped 0 bases from V and 7 bases from J, with 10 bases between.